This T cell receptor (beta chain) was documented in a study of sequential checkpoint blockade in melanoma. In the study overall: First-line arms were nivolumab then ipilimumab, or the reverse, randomized 1:1. Both treatment sequences were followed by maintenance nivolumab. 85 to 95 pretreatment tumor DNA samples were TCRβ immunosequenced.

Sample treatment: randomized to nivolumab then ipilimumab (arm A) or the reverse (arm B). The method was immunoSEQ multiplex PCR; TCRdb's version includes in-frame clones alone and lacks a portion of them. The table shows thousands of clones, with approximately 30% occurring only once. The CDR3 is made up of 15 amino acids. The germline V gene has CDR1 SGHNT and CDR2 YENEEA. V lost 6 bases and J lost 1; bases outside the gene matches: 6. This clone is medium-sized (0.01 to 0.1%) by share. This receptor was obtained from a human donor with melanoma. The sequencing used tumor tissue (inferred from file names), collected from a patient given nivolumab and ipilimumab in sequence. The chain carries TRBV11-3 and TRBJ2-3, with 8 bases lining up with TRBD1. The CDR3 region has the DNA TGTGCCAGCAGTGGACAGGGATGGGGCACAGATACGCAGTATTTT. This translates into CASSGQGWGTDTQYF.